Below, 5 T cell receptor beta chains from the same sample are listed, as sequenced in a study of spatial heterogeneity in lung cancer. The time point denotes: sample taken at primary tumor resection. TCRdb ran MiXCR on the 5' RACE reads and lists one entry per CDR3 protein. Of roughly 48,000 distinct CDR3 sequences in the sample, 5.3% were seen once. Sample: PBMCs, taken at surgery. The receptors come from a male donor with early-stage non-small cell lung cancer.

This clonotype was counted many times. The chain joins TRBV25-1 to TRBJ2-5, with D possibly matching TRBD1 (5 bases). Germline-derived CDR1 and CDR2 are MGHDK and SYGVNS. The V end lost 2 bases, the J end lost 7 bases, and 14 bases lay between the germline ends. The CDR3 extends over 14 amino acids. The CDR3 region has the DNA TGTGCCAGCAGTGAAACCGCGGTCCAGGGGACCCAGTACTTC. Amino acids: CASSETAVQGTQYF. The full variable domain, rest sourced from reference TRBV25-1 and TRBJ2-5, is EADIYQTPRYLVIGTGKKITLECSQTMGHDKMYWYQQDPGMELHLIHYSYGVNSTEKGDLSSESTVSRIRTEHFPLTLESARPSHTSQYLCASSETAVQGTQYFGPGTRLLVL.

This clonotype appeared many times. V is TRBV6-2 or TRBV6-3 and J is TRBJ2-3; TRBD1 is a possible D gene (6 bases). CDR3 length equals 15 residues. Germline V CDR1 and CDR2: MNHEY, SVGEGT. Trimming left V 4 bases short and J 2 bases short, with 13 bases between. The CDR3 here is CASSLYGGDTDTQYF. The CDR3 coding sequence is TGTGCCAGCAGTTTGTATGGGGGCGACACAGATACGCAGTATTTT.

This clonotype has ten or more counts. This chain uses TRBV20-1 with TRBJ2-5, with TRBD2 matching 7 bases. This CDR3 comprises 13 residues. V was clipped by 5 bases and J by 5 bases; unmatched bases: 8. Per germline, CDR1 DFQATT and CDR2 SNEGSKA (reference sequence). The CDR3 DNA reads TGCAGTGCTGGAGGGGCTAGCGGCGAGACCCAGTACTTC. Encoded protein: CSAGGASGETQYF.

This clonotype was seen many times. The chain has TRBV28 and TRBJ2-5; D perhaps matches TRBD1 (6 bases). Trimming took off 6 bases at V and 2 bases at J, with 10 bases between the two ends. The CDR3 covers 13 residues. Germline V gives CDR1 MDHEN, CDR2 SYDVKM. CDR3 nucleotide sequence: TGTGCCAGCAGCCCAGGACAGCAAGAGACCCAGTACTTC. Protein: CASSPGQQETQYF.

A few counts support this clonotype. This chain links TRBV20-1 with TRBJ2-3; 10 bases line up with TRBD2. J lost 4 bases, V lost 8 bases, and 15 bases had no gene match. The CDR3 runs to 16 residues. Germline CDR1 DFQATT, CDR2 SNEGSKA (reference sequence). The CDR3 loop is CSCRVPASGSPDTQYF. The CDR3 nucleotides read TGCAGTTGTCGGGTTCCGGCTAGCGGGAGTCCAGATACGCAGTATTTT.